The present TCR beta chain was sequenced within a study of vaccination effects on CD4 cells after COVID-19. About the study: BNT162b2 vaccine or mRNA-1273 vaccine was given to participants in two doses.

Antigen-specific CD4+ T cells were first expanded with viral peptide pools by the ViraFEST assay and only then sequenced. Following 10 days of culture, CD4+ T cells were isolated. The assay was immunoSEQ multiplex PCR, and TCRdb's table has in-frame clones only and misses some. The table lists more than 25,000 clones, 55% to 75% of them singletons, with around 28% in the top ten. In the case of this clone: The antigen remains undetermined.

This specimen consisted of CD4+ T cells from PBMCs cultured with HCoV-229E spike peptides, obtained before COVID-19 vaccination. The receptor comes from a human donor who received a COVID-19 vaccine.

CDR3 in amino acids: CASNTRRGREQYF. In nucleotides, the CDR3 is TGTGCCAGCAACACTAGGCGGGGGCGGGAGCAGTACTTC. The chain has TRBV2 and TRBJ2-7; D is possibly TRBD2 (7 bases). The V and J ends lost 7 bases and 7 bases respectively, with 17 bases between them. Germline CDR1 SNHLY, CDR2 FYNNEI. This CDR3 spans 13 amino acids.